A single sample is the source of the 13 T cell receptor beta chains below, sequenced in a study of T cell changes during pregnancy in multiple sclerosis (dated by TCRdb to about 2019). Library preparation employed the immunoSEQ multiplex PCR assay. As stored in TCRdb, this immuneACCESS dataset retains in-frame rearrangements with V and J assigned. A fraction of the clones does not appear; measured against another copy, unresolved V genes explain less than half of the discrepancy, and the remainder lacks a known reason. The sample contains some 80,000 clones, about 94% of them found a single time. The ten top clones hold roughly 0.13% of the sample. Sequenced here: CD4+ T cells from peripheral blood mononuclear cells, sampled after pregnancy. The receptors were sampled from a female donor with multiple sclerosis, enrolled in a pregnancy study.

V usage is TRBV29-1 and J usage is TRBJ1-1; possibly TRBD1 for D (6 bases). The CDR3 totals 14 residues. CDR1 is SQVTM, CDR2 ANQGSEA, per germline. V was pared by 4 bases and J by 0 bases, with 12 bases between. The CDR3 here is CSVVNQGMNTEAFF. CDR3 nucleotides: TGCAGCGTTGTCAATCAGGGGATGAACACTGAAGCTTTCTTT.

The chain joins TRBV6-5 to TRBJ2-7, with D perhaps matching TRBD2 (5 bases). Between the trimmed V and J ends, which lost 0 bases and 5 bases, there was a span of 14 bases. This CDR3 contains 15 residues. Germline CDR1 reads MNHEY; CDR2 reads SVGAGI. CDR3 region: CASSYSGGSKNEQYF. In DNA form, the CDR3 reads TGTGCCAGCAGTTACTCAGGTGGGAGTAAGAACGAGCAGTACTTC.

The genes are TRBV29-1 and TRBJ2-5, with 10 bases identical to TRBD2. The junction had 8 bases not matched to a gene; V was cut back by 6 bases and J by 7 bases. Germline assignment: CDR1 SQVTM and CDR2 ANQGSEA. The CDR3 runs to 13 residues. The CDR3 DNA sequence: TGCAGCGTGGTATCTAGCGGGAGTACGACCCAGTACTTC. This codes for CSVVSSGSTTQYF.

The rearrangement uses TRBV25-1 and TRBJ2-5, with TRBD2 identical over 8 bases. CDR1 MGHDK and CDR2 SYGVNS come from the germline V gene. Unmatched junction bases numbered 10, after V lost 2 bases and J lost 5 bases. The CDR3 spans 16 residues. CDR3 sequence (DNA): TGTGCCAGCAGTGAACCCCCCGGGACTAGAGATGAGACCCAGTACTTC. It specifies CASSEPPGTRDETQYF.

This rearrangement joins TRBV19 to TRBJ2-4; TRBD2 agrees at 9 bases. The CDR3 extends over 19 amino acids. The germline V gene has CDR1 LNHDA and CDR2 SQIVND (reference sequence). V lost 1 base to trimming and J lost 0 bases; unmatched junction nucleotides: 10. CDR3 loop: CASSIAAGGSSLAKNIQYF. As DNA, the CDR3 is TGTGCCAGTAGTATAGCGGCGGGAGGGAGTAGCTTAGCCAAAAACATTCAGTACTTC.

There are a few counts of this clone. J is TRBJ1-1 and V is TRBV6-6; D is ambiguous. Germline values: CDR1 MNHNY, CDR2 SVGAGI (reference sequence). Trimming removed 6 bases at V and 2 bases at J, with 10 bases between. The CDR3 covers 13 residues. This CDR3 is CASSRPGNTEAFF. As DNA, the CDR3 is TGTGCCAGCAGCCGCCCCGGTAACACTGAAGCTTTCTTT.

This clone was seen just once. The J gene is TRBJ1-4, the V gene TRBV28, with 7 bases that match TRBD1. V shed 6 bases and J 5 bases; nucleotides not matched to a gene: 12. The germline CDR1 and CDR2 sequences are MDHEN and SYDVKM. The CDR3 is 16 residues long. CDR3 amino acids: CASSPPLGQPNEKLFF. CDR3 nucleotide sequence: TGTGCCAGCAGCCCCCCACTGGGACAGCCAAATGAAAAACTGTTTTTT.

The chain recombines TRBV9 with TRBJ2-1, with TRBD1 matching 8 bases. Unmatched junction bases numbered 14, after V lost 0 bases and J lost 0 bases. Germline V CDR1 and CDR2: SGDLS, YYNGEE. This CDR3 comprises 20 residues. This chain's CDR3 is CASSVAYGQGPISSYNEQFF. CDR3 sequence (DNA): TGTGCCAGCAGCGTAGCATACGGACAGGGCCCGATAAGCTCCTACAATGAGCAGTTCTTC.

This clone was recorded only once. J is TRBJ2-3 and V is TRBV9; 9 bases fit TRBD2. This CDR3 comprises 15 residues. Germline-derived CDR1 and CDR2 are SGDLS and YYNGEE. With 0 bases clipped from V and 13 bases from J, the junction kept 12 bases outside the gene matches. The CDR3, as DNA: TGTGCCAGCAGCGTAGAGGTCGAAGCTAGCGGGAACAAGTATTTT. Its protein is CASSVEVEASGNKYF.

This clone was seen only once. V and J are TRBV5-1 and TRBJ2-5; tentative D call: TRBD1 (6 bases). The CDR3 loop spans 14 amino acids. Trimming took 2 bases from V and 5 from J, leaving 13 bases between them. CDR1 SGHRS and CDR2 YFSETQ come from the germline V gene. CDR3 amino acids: CASSFNRVQETQYF. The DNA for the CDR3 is TGCGCCAGCAGCTTTAACAGGGTCCAGGAGACCCAGTACTTC. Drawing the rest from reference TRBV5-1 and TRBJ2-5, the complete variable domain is KAGVTQTPRYLIKTRGQQVTLSCSPISGHRSVSWYQQTPGQGLQFLFEYFSETQRNKGNFPGRFSGRQFSNSRSEMNVSTLELGDSALYLCASSFNRVQETQYFGPGTRLLVL.

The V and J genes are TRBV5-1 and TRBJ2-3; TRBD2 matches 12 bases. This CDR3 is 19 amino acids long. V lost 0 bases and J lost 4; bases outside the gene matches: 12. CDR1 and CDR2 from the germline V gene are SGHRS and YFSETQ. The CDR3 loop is CASSLGASGRDGVADTQYF. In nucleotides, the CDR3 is TGCGCCAGCAGCTTGGGGGCTAGCGGGAGGGACGGTGTCGCAGATACGCAGTATTTT.

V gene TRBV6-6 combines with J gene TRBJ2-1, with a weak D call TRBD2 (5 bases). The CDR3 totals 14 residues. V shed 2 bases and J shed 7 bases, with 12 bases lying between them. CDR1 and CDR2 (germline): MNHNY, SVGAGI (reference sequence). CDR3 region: CASSYGPSTNEQFF. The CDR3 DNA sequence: TGTGCCAGCAGTTACGGGCCTAGCACGAATGAGCAGTTCTTC.

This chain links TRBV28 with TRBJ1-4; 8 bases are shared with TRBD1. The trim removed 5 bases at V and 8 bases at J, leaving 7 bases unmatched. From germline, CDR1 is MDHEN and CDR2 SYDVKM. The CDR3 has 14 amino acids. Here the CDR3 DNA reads TGTGCCAGCAGTACCAGGGGGCTGAGCGAAAAACTGTTTTTT. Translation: CASSTRGLSEKLFF. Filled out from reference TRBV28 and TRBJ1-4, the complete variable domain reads DVKVTQSSRYLVKRTGEKVFLECVQDMDHENMFWYRQDPGLGLRLIYFSYDVKMKEKGDIPEGYSVSREKKERFSLILESASTNQTSMYLCASSTRGLSEKLFFGSGTQLSVL.